This T cell receptor (beta chain) was profiled in a study of blood T cell repertoires in COVID-19. In the study overall: Sites across the United States, Italy and Spain contributed samples from acute and convalescent COVID-19. The cDNA or gDNA used as material had been derived from T cells, B-cell-depleted T cells, or PBMCs.

The CDR3 length is 12 residues. Germline CDR1 reads KGHDR; CDR2 reads SFDVKD. V was cut by 2 bases and J by 6 bases, with 7 bases left in between. In the authors' methods: Nucleated cell counts were estimated from reference gene primer amplification. Here immunoSEQ multiplex PCR was the method, and the copy in TCRdb shows in-frame clones only, minus some. V and J calls and clone size are those listed in that table; D and trimming were worked out from the DNA. Altogether over 300,000 clones are present, 65% to 90% being singletons, with the ten largest covering around 7.2%. The sequenced sample consisted of peripheral blood. The chain carries TRBV24-1 and TRBJ2-7; TRBD1 might be the D (5 bases). This sequence was found in a human donor in a cohort sampled during active COVID-19. CDR3 loop: CATSDSGFEQYF. The CDR3 region has the DNA TGTGCCACCAGTGATTCAGGGTTCGAGCAGTACTTC.